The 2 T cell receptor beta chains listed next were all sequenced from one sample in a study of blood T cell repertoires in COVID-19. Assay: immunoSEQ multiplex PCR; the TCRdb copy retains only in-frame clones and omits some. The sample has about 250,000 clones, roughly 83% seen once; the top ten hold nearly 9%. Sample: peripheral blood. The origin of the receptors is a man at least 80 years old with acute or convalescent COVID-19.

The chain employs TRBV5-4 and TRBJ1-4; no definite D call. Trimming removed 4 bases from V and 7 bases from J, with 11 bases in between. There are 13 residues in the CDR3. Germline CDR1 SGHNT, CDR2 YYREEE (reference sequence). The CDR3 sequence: CASSQYNAEKLFF. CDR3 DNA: TGTGCCAGCAGCCAGTACAACGCTGAAAAACTGTTTTTT.

For the CDR3, the DNA is TGTGCCACCAGTGACCGAGGGGGACAGGGGGCGCGGGACGAGCAGTACTTC. Translating it yields CATSDRGGQGARDEQYF. The chain combines TRBV24-1 with TRBJ2-7, with 12 positions matching TRBD1. V was pared by 4 bases and J by 5 bases, with 11 bases of the junction left unmatched. The CDR3 contains 17 residues. The germline V gene has CDR1 KGHDR and CDR2 SFDVKD.